The 10 T cell receptor beta chains below all came from one sample that was sequenced in a study of OX40 agonist ivuxolimab in advanced cancers. Repertoires were generated with immunoSEQ multiplex PCR, while TCRdb's copy carries only in-frame clones and drops some. The sample gives 55,000 to 85,000 clones, 70% to 90% of which show up once; 1.3% is in the top ten. Sequenced here: CD4+ or CD8+ T cells sorted from blood, sampled in a trial of the OX40 agonist ivuxolimab. The receptors derive from an adult with an advanced solid tumor such as melanoma, head and neck, liver or kidney cancer.

The rearrangement links TRBV15 to TRBJ2-3; perhaps TRBD1 as D (6 bases). The CDR3 is 17 amino acids. The germline gives CDR1 LNHNV, CDR2 YYDKDF (reference sequence). V shed 4 bases and J shed 0 bases, with 17 bases lying between them. In nucleotides, the CDR3 is TGTGCCACCAGCAAGGGGGTAGGGGAAGGGAGCACAGATACGCAGTATTTT. It specifies CATSKGVGEGSTDTQYF.

The V and J genes are TRBV7-6 and TRBJ2-5; D is uncertain. V was trimmed by 3 bases and J by 2 bases, leaving 7 bases between them. Germline V gene data show CDR1 as SGHVS and CDR2 as FNYEAQ. The CDR3 totals 13 residues. CDR3 nucleotide sequence: TGTGCCAGCAGCTTTCAGCAGCAAGAGACCCAGTACTTC. It codes for CASSFQQQETQYF.

The gene calls are TRBV5-1 and TRBJ2-3, with 7 bases aligning to TRBD2. This CDR3 has 15 amino acids. Germline CDR1 SGHRS, CDR2 YFSETQ. The trim removed 3 bases at V and 0 bases at J, leaving 4 bases unmatched. The CDR3 loop is CASSSGGTSTDTQYF. The CDR3 DNA follows: TGCGCCAGCAGCTCCGGGGGGACTAGCACAGATACGCAGTATTTT.

This chain connects TRBV18 to TRBJ2-7; no definite D call. The CDR3 has 14 residues. The germline V gene has CDR1 KGHSH and CDR2 LQKENI. Trimming left V 2 bases short and J 3 bases short, with 11 bases between. CDR3 DNA sequence: TGTGCCAGCTCACCAGAAGGAAATAGCTACGAGCAGTACTTC. This translates into CASSPEGNSYEQYF. The full variable domain, completed using reference TRBV18 and TRBJ2-7, is NAGVMQNPRHLVRRRGQEARLRCSPMKGHSHVYWYRQLPEEGLKFMVYLQKENIIDESGMPKERFSAEFPKEGPSILRIQQVVRGDSAAYFCASSPEGNSYEQYFGPGTRLTVT.

The chain joins TRBV7-9 to TRBJ2-1, with 7 bases lining up with TRBD2. This CDR3 is 18 amino acids long. CDR1 SEHNR and CDR2 FQNEAQ come from the germline V gene (reference sequence). V shed 5 bases and J 6 bases; nucleotides not matched to a gene: 19. CDR3 sequence reads: CASSPGPGGRRTSNEQFF. The CDR3 DNA reads as TGTGCCAGCAGCCCGGGGCCGGGCGGCAGGAGGACTAGCAATGAGCAGTTCTTC.

This chain joins TRBV7-2 and TRBJ2-3; TRBD2 agrees at 7 bases. Trimming removed 1 base from V and 8 bases from J; junction bases left unmatched: 12. Germline V lookup: CDR1 SGHTA, CDR2 FQGNSA. The CDR3 consists of 16 residues. The CDR3 spells CASSLGERTSGVTQYF. DNA for the CDR3: TGTGCCAGCAGCTTAGGAGAGAGGACTAGTGGAGTTACGCAGTATTTT.

V is TRBV5-1 and J is TRBJ1-3, with no clear D. The CDR3 is 14 amino acids. Trimming left V 4 bases short and J 4 bases short, with 12 bases between. CDR1 is SGHRS, CDR2 YFSETQ, per germline. The CDR3 loop reads CASSQSGEGNTIYF. In DNA form, the CDR3 reads TGCGCCAGCAGCCAATCTGGGGAAGGAAACACCATATATTTT.

The rearrangement links TRBV7-9 to TRBJ1-2; D not certain. V shed 3 bases and J shed 2 bases, with 16 bases lying between them. The CDR3 has 16 amino acids. Per the germline V gene, CDR1 is SEHNR and CDR2 is FQNEAQ (reference sequence). The CDR3 DNA reads as TGTGCCAGCAGCTTCGGGGTGGACTCGGGCAACTATGGCTACACCTTC. Protein sequence: CASSFGVDSGNYGYTF.

This clone has a single count. CDR3 sequence reads: CASGSMSSYNEQFF. The CDR3 coding sequence is TGTGCCAGTGGATCCATGAGCTCCTACAATGAGCAGTTCTTC. This sequence joins TRBV19 and TRBJ2-1; D not certain. Looked up from germline, CDR1 is LNHDA and CDR2 is SQIVND (reference sequence). The CDR3 totals 14 residues. Trimming took 8 bases from V and 0 from J, leaving 11 bases between them.

This chain links TRBV11-2 with TRBJ2-3; no clear D. The CDR3 is made up of 13 amino acids. CDR1 and CDR2 (germline): SGHAT, FQNNGV. V gave up 5 bases and J gave up 1 base, with 7 bases separating them. The CDR3 loop is CASSRFGTDTQYF. As DNA, the CDR3 is TGTGCCAGCAGCCGTTTTGGCACAGATACGCAGTATTTT.